Below are 22 T cell receptor beta chains sequenced from a single sample in a study of identical twins. One entry per CDR3 protein, called by TCRdb with MiXCR from the 5' RACE reads. Of some 570,000 distinct CDR3 sequences listed, around 20% were seen once; the top ten hold around 0.5%. This sample was also put to use in a study of yellow fever vaccine responses in identical twins.

Sequenced: CD4+ T cells sorted from blood. Receptors originate from a woman aged 18-35 years in good health.

This clonotype was detected ten times or more. The chain uses TRBV5-1 and TRBJ1-1; tentatively, D is TRBD1 (5 bases). Germline V CDR1 and CDR2: SGHRS, YFSETQ. V was trimmed by 4 bases and J by 5 bases, leaving 12 bases between them. This CDR3 has 13 amino acids. In DNA form, the CDR3 reads TGCGCCAGCAGCCTGGGAGAGGGGACTGAAGCTTTCTTT. Encoded protein: CASSLGEGTEAFF.

J is TRBJ2-3 and V is TRBV24-1; 8 positions match TRBD1. The length of the CDR3 is 17 residues. V lost 1 base and J lost 4; bases outside the gene matches: 9. CDR1 and CDR2 from the germline V gene are KGHDR and SFDVKD. The CDR3 loop reads CATSDFAGQARPDTQYF. CDR3 DNA: TGTGCCACCAGTGATTTTGCGGGACAGGCGCGACCAGATACGCAGTATTTT.

This clonotype showed up many times. This chain joins TRBV12-3 or TRBV12-4 and TRBJ2-3; possibly TRBD1 for D (5 bases). V was pared by 9 bases and J by 8 bases, with 15 bases between. The CDR3 has 12 residues. This CDR3 is CASSTEDITQYF. In DNA, the CDR3 is TGTGCCAGTTCTACCGAGGACATTACGCAGTATTTT.

This chain joins TRBV12-3 or TRBV12-4 and TRBJ2-3, with 7 bases matching TRBD2. CDR3 length: 16 amino acids. V lost 6 bases to trimming and J lost 2 bases; unmatched junction nucleotides: 11. CDR3 loop: CASSPGASGTTDTQYF. In DNA form, the CDR3 reads TGTGCCAGCAGCCCTGGGGCTAGCGGAACCACAGATACGCAGTATTTT.

In its sample, this clonotype was seen a few times. The gene calls are TRBV12-3 or TRBV12-4 and TRBJ2-5, with 10 bases matching TRBD2. The V gene end was trimmed by 0 bases and the J gene end by 1 base; junction bases not matched to a gene: 2. CDR3 length equals 16 residues. DNA of the CDR3: TGTGCCAGCAGTTTAGCGAGACTAGCGGGCCAAGAGACCCAGTACTTC. Its translation: CASSLARLAGQETQYF.

This clonotype has a handful of counts. V is TRBV20-1 and J is TRBJ2-1, with 7 bases that match TRBD2. CDR3 length equals 14 residues. The germline CDR1 and CDR2 sequences are DFQATT and SNEGSKA (reference sequence). J lost 9 bases, V lost 3 bases, and 11 bases had no gene match. The DNA of the CDR3 is TGCAGTGCTAGGGTCGCGGCGGGAGTTAGTGAGCAGTTCTTC. It codes for CSARVAAGVSEQFF.

There are a few counts of this clonotype. V and J are TRBV10-3 and TRBJ2-2; D gene unclear. The CDR3 contains 14 residues. Deletions cut 7 bases from V and 0 bases from J, with 9 bases between. CDR1 is ENHRY, CDR2 SYGVKD, per germline. The CDR3 loop reads CAITVQPNTGELFF. DNA for the CDR3: TGTGCCATCACGGTACAGCCGAACACCGGGGAGCTGTTTTTT.

This clonotype has just a few counts. The rearrangement joins TRBV2 to TRBJ1-2, with a possible D match to TRBD1 (5 bases). The CDR3 length is 12 residues. Germline loops: CDR1 SNHLY, CDR2 FYNNEI. V lost 9 bases to trimming and J lost 1 base, with 9 bases between them. Here the CDR3 DNA reads TGTGCCAGACGGGACGATAACTATGGCTACACCTTC. Amino acid sequence: CARRDDNYGYTF.

In its sample, this clonotype was seen a few times. V and J are TRBV10-3 and TRBJ2-2, with D perhaps TRBD2 (6 bases). Germline loops: CDR1 ENHRY, CDR2 SYGVKD. The V end was cut by 3 bases, the J end by 5 bases, with 16 bases between. The CDR3 has 16 residues. This CDR3 is CAISEPGLENTGELFF. The CDR3 nucleotides are TGTGCCATCAGTGAACCGGGACTGGAAAATACCGGGGAGCTGTTTTTT.

The chain links TRBV29-1 to TRBJ2-7, with 10 bases lining up with TRBD1. Germline V gene data show CDR1 as SQVTM and CDR2 as ANQGSEA. V dropped 7 bases and J dropped 4; count of bases not matched to a gene: 10. The CDR3 loop spans 14 amino acids. The CDR3 region is CSAGSRDRGYEQYF. CDR3 coding DNA: TGCAGCGCTGGGTCCCGGGACAGGGGTTACGAGCAGTACTTC.

This chain uses TRBV24-1 with TRBJ2-4; TRBD2 aligns across 14 bases. J lost 5 bases, V lost 3 bases, and 2 bases had no gene match. CDR1 and CDR2 from the germline V gene are KGHDR and SFDVKD. The CDR3 is made up of 16 amino acids. The CDR3 spells CATSDPGLAGENIQYF. CDR3 DNA sequence: TGTGCCACCAGTGATCCGGGACTAGCGGGGGAAAACATTCAGTACTTC.

The rearrangement uses TRBV6-1 and TRBJ1-1; no reliable D call. Trimming removed 5 bases from V and 4 bases from J, with 17 bases in between. Germline V CDR1 and CDR2: MNHNS, SASEGT. This CDR3 has 15 amino acids. The CDR3 here is CASSPESTLLTEAFF. CDR3 nucleotide sequence: TGTGCCAGCAGTCCAGAATCGACCCTCCTCACTGAAGCTTTCTTT.

The V and J genes are TRBV7-2 and TRBJ2-2; possibly TRBD1 or TRBD2 for D (5 bases each). CDR3 length: 15 residues. V dropped 3 bases and J dropped 6 bases, with 14 bases sitting between them. The germline gives CDR1 SGHTA, CDR2 FQGNSA. Here the CDR3 reads CASSFDRLGAGELFF. As DNA, the CDR3 is TGTGCCAGCAGCTTTGACAGACTCGGGGCCGGGGAGCTGTTTTTT. The full variable domain, completed using reference TRBV7-2 and TRBJ2-2, is GAGVSQSPSNKVTEKGKDVELRCDPISGHTALYWYRQSLGQGLEFLIYFQGNSAPDKSGLPSDRFSAERTGGSVSTLTIQRTQQEDSAVYLCASSFDRLGAGELFFGEGSRLTVL.

The chain carries TRBV24-1 and TRBJ2-2; TRBD2 is a possible D gene (6 bases). Germline V gene lookup returns CDR1 KGHDR and CDR2 SFDVKD. The CDR3 totals 15 residues. The germline V and J ends were trimmed by 3 bases and 8 bases, with 15 bases remaining between them. The CDR3 region has the DNA TGTGCCACCAGTGATGGAGGGCCTGGGAAGGGGGAGCTGTTTTTT. As protein: CATSDGGPGKGELFF.

The rearrangement joins TRBV6-2 or TRBV6-3 to TRBJ2-3; no clear D. Trimming stripped 7 bases from V and 7 bases from J, with 9 bases between. CDR3 length equals 11 residues. The germline V gene encodes CDR1 MNHEY and CDR2 SVGEGT. CDR3 in amino acids: CASTDRYTQYF. CDR3 sequence (DNA): TGTGCCAGCACGGACCGTTATACGCAGTATTTT.

The chain recombines TRBV11-2 with TRBJ2-2; TRBD2 aligns across 14 bases. CDR3 size: 15 residues. Germline V gene sequence: CDR1 SGHAT, CDR2 FQNNGV. V shed 5 bases, J shed 7 bases, and the junction held 3 bases outside the gene matches. The CDR3 loop is CASSTGLAGVGELFF. CDR3 nucleotide sequence: TGTGCCAGCAGCACGGGACTAGCGGGAGTCGGGGAGCTGTTTTTT.

This clonotype was observed a few times. The rearrangement links TRBV4-1 to TRBJ2-5; D may be TRBD2 (6 bases). Germline V gene sequence: CDR1 MGHRA, CDR2 YSYEKL. This CDR3 has 14 residues. Trimming cost V 1 base and J 4 bases, with 10 bases left between them. CDR3: CASSQGRGAETQYF. The DNA of the CDR3 is TGCGCCAGCAGCCAAGGGAGGGGAGCAGAGACCCAGTACTTC.

The CDR3 loop is CASSLGGIDTQYF. The CDR3 DNA sequence: TGCGCCAGCAGCTTGGGCGGTATAGATACGCAGTATTTT. The chain joins TRBV5-1 to TRBJ2-3; D is uncertain. The CDR3 loop spans 13 amino acids. From germline, CDR1 is SGHRS and CDR2 YFSETQ. V lost 0 bases to trimming and J lost 5 bases, with 7 bases between them.

The table lists this clonotype with a few counts. V and J are TRBV20-1 and TRBJ1-5; 7 positions match TRBD1. V dropped 1 base and J dropped 4; count of bases not matched to a gene: 4. Germline loops: CDR1 DFQATT, CDR2 SNEGSKA (reference sequence). The CDR3 totals 14 residues. The CDR3 region is CSARAGGLNQPQHF. The CDR3 region has the DNA TGCAGTGCTAGAGCAGGGGGTCTAAATCAGCCCCAGCATTTT.

This clonotype occurred a few times. The J gene is TRBJ2-2, the V gene TRBV12-3 or TRBV12-4; D call uncertain. The CDR3 totals 14 residues. The V end lost 7 bases, the J end lost 5 bases, and 14 bases lay between the germline ends. In DNA form, the CDR3 reads TGTGCCAGCAACCCCTCCGGCAGGACCGGGGAGCTGTTTTTT. Translating gives CASNPSGRTGELFF.

V gene TRBV28 combines with J gene TRBJ2-2; 7 bases fit TRBD1. CDR1 MDHEN and CDR2 SYDVKM come from the germline V gene. The CDR3 covers 15 residues. The V segment lost 6 bases and the J segment 6 bases; nucleotides outside the gene matches: 10. The CDR3 bases are TGTGCCAGCAGCACCCCGGGGCAGGGGGCCGGGGAGCTGTTTTTT. It yields the protein CASSTPGQGAGELFF.

This clonotype occurred a few times. CDR3 sequence: CATSRPGRSNEKLFF. Here the CDR3 DNA reads TGTGCCACCAGCAGACCGGGACGATCTAATGAAAAACTGTTTTTT. The chain combines TRBV15 with TRBJ1-4; the D gene is possibly TRBD1 (5 bases). V lost 2 bases and J 3 bases, leaving 10 bases between the germline ends. The CDR3 runs to 15 residues. The germline gives CDR1 LNHNV, CDR2 YYDKDF (reference sequence).